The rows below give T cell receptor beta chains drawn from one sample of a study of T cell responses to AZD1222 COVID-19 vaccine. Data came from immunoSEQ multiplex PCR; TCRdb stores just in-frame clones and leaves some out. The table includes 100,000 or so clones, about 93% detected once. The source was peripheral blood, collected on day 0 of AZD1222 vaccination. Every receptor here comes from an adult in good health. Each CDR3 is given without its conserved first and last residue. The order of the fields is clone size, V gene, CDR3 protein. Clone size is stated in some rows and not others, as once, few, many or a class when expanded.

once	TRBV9	ASSAGDVDEKLF
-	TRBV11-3	ASSLGLAVEETQY
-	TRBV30	AWTPPALPSGNTIY
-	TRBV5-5	ASSVLGQGYQPQH
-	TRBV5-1	ASSLVRDRAGYEQY
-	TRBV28	ASSLGGETTDTQY
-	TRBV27	ASNGGTATYNEQF
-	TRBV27	ASSLTLAQPQH
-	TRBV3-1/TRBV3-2	ASSQVARADGYT
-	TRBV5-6	ASSLERGTYTEAF
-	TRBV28	ASKGKNTEAF
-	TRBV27	ASRITGAHNNEQF
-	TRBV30	AWSVGGVGQPQH
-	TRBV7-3	ASSVSWGQSYEQY
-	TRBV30	AWSALGGNQPQH
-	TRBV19	ASSSDGTVNSPLH
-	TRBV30	AWSATLSFRVFTEAF
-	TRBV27	ASRAGGHNEQF
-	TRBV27	ASSSAGGPHNEQF
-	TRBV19	ASKSRDRAQIDTEAF
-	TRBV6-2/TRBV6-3	ASSYYQGNQPQH
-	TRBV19	ASRRDSRINQPQH
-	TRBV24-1	ATSDWTSGDNNEQF
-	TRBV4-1	ASSQDAGWEQY
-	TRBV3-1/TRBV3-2	ASSQGAGTYEQY
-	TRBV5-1	ASSFGTSSSYNEQF
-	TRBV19	ASSIKVGGTEAF